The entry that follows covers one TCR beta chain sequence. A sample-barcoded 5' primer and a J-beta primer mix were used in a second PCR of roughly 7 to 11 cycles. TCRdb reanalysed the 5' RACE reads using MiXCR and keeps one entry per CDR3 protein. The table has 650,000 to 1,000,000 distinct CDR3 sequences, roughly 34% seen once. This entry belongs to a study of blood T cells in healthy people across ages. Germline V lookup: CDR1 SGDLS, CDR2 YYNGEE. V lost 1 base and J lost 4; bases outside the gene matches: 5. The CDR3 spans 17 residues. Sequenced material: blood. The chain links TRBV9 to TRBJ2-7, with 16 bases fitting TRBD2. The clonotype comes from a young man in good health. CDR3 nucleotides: TGTGCCAGCAGCGTAAGGGGACTAGCGGGGGGGCCGTACGAGCAGTACTTC. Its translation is CASSVRGLAGGPYEQYF.